What follows are 14 T cell receptor beta chains derived from one specimen sequenced in a study of cytomegalovirus exposure and HLA in healthy donors. PCR amplification relied on 60 Vbeta primers (plus 13 Jbeta primers). Libraries were prepared by immunoSEQ multiplex PCR; TCRdb keeps only in-frame clonotypes and omits some of them. Among roughly 77,000 clones listed, less than 80% were seen once. The material sequenced was PBMCs. These receptors were taken from a middle-aged woman in good health and CMV-seropositive.

The rearrangement links TRBV5-1 to TRBJ1-5; D gene ambiguous. Looked up from germline, CDR1 is SGHRS and CDR2 is YFSETQ. The CDR3 consists of 15 residues. Trimming shortened V by 1 base and J by 6 bases, and 14 bases separated the two germline ends. The CDR3 here is CASSLYGEMSQPQHF. Here the CDR3 DNA reads TGCGCCAGCAGCTTGTATGGGGAGATGAGTCAGCCCCAGCATTTT. The full variable domain, in which reference TRBV5-1 and TRBJ1-5 provide the parts outside the CDR3, is KAGVTQTPRYLIKTRGQQVTLSCSPISGHRSVSWYQQTPGQGLQFLFEYFSETQRNKGNFPGRFSGRQFSNSRSEMNVSTLELGDSALYLCASSLYGEMSQPQHFGDGTRLSIL.

V and J are TRBV6-6 and TRBJ1-5; D possibly corresponds to TRBD1 (6 bases). Looked up from germline, CDR1 is MNHNY and CDR2 is SVGAGI (reference sequence). V was clipped by 5 bases and J by 5 bases, with 13 bases between them. The CDR3 sequence is 14 residues long. CDR3 nucleotides: TGTGCCAGCAGTCGAAGCTCAGGGGATCAGCCCCAGCATTTT. Translated: CASSRSSGDQPQHF.

This clone was seen only a few times. V gene TRBV9 combines with J gene TRBJ2-7; D is perhaps TRBD1 (5 bases). This CDR3 is built from 15 residues. V dropped 1 base and J dropped 6 bases, with 17 bases sitting between them. Per germline, CDR1 SGDLS and CDR2 YYNGEE. The CDR3 loop reads CASSVTQRQGGEQYF. DNA for the CDR3: TGTGCCAGCAGCGTAACCCAGAGGCAGGGTGGCGAGCAGTACTTC.

The chain links TRBV4-1 to TRBJ2-1, with 12 bases matching TRBD2. This CDR3 has 16 residues. V was clipped by 4 bases and J by 6 bases; unmatched bases: 7. Germline V CDR1 and CDR2: MGHRA, YSYEKL. DNA of the CDR3: TGCGCCAGCAGCCCCATACGACTAGCGGGGGTCAATGAGCAGTTCTTC. Amino acid sequence: CASSPIRLAGVNEQFF.

V and J are TRBV19 and TRBJ2-5; 8 bases map to TRBD1. This CDR3 spans 15 amino acids. V lost 3 bases, J lost 5 bases, and 8 bases stayed unmatched. The V gene's germline CDR1 is LNHDA and CDR2 SQIVND (reference sequence). The CDR3 bases are TGTGCCAGTAGTATTTCCCTAGACAGGGGCGAGACCCAGTACTTC. The encoded protein is CASSISLDRGETQYF.

The V and J genes are TRBV5-4 and TRBJ2-5, with D perhaps TRBD2 (7 bases). This CDR3 comprises 15 residues. V was trimmed by 1 base and J by 5 bases, leaving 15 bases between them. Germline CDR1 reads SGHNT; CDR2 reads YYREEE (reference sequence). CDR3 sequence (DNA): TGTGCCAGCAGCTTGACGAGGGGGGGCCTGGAGACCCAGTACTTC. Translating it yields CASSLTRGGLETQYF.

This clone was found a few times. The chain combines TRBV2 with TRBJ2-3; D perhaps matches TRBD2 (6 bases). The CDR3 totals 15 residues. Germline loops: CDR1 SNHLY, CDR2 FYNNEI. The V end lost 4 bases, the J end lost 4 bases, and 15 bases lay between the germline ends. CDR3 amino acids: CASSAGLSGADTQYF. The CDR3 DNA follows: TGTGCCAGCAGTGCGGGACTCTCGGGTGCAGATACGCAGTATTTT. Based on the CDR3 plus reference TRBV2 and TRBJ2-3, the full variable domain is EPEVTQTPSHQVTQMGQEVILRCVPISNHLYFYWYRQILGQKVEFLVSFYNNEISEKSEIFDDQFSVERPDGSNFTLKIRSTKLEDSAMYFCASSAGLSGADTQYFGPGTRLTVL.

The gene calls are TRBV7-8 and TRBJ2-3; 8 bases are shared with TRBD2. The germline V gene has CDR1 SGHVS and CDR2 FQNEAQ. The trim removed 8 bases at V and 2 bases at J, leaving 9 bases unmatched. The CDR3 sequence is 15 residues long. Here the CDR3 DNA reads TGTGCCAGCGGAATAGCGGGGACTAACACAGATACGCAGTATTTT. Translation gives CASGIAGTNTDTQYF.

A single count supports this clone. The J gene is TRBJ1-1, the V gene TRBV19; D not certain. The CDR3 covers 13 residues. V lost 7 bases and J lost 2, with 11 bases in between. CDR1 is LNHDA, CDR2 SQIVND, per germline (reference sequence). CDR3 residues: CASINDLNTEAFF. The CDR3 DNA follows: TGTGCCAGTATAAATGACTTAAACACTGAAGCTTTCTTT. Filled out from reference TRBV19 and TRBJ1-1, the complete variable domain reads DGGITQSPKYLFRKEGQNVTLSCEQNLNHDAMYWYRQDPGQGLRLIYYSQIVNDFQKGDIAEGYSVSREKKESFPLTVTSAQKNPTAFYLCASINDLNTEAFFGQGTRLTVV.

The chain employs TRBV29-1 and TRBJ2-5, with TRBD2 as a possible D gene (5 bases). Germline lookup yields CDR1 SQVTM and CDR2 ANQGSEA. Trimming stripped 6 bases from V and 0 bases from J, with 8 bases between. The CDR3 sequence is 12 residues long. CDR3 amino acids: CSVQLDQETQYF. DNA of the CDR3: TGCAGCGTCCAACTAGACCAAGAGACCCAGTACTTC. The full variable domain, completed using reference TRBV29-1 and TRBJ2-5, is SAVISQKPSRDICQRGTSLTIQCQVDSQVTMMFWYRQQPGQSLTLIATANQGSEATYESGFVIDKFPISRPNLTFSTLTVSNMSPEDSSIYLCSVQLDQETQYFGPGTRLLVL.

The chain uses TRBV5-6 and TRBJ1-1; possible D gene TRBD1, 5 bases. Germline V gene data show CDR1 as SGHDT and CDR2 as YYEEEE. V shed 4 bases and J shed 4 bases, with 14 bases lying between them. The CDR3 runs to 14 residues. CDR3 in amino acids: CASSPAGSGTEAFF. The CDR3 nucleotides read TGTGCCAGCAGCCCAGCAGGGTCCGGCACTGAAGCTTTCTTT.

The V and J genes are TRBV7-3 and TRBJ2-5; 9 positions agree with TRBD1. The CDR3 has 18 amino acids. V lost 4 bases, J lost 5 bases, and 17 bases stayed unmatched. The germline CDR1 and CDR2 sequences are SGHTA and FQGTGA. The CDR3 reads CASSSSPGQGLVRETQYF. CDR3 in DNA: TGTGCCAGCAGCTCCTCGCCGGGACAGGGTCTTGTAAGGGAGACCCAGTACTTC. The full variable domain, rest sourced from reference TRBV7-3 and TRBJ2-5, is GAGVSQTPSNKVTEKGKYVELRCDPISGHTALYWYRQSLGQGPEFLIYFQGTGAADDSGLPNDRFFAVRPEGSVSTLKIQRTERGDSAVYLCASSSSPGQGLVRETQYFGPGTRLLVL.

The chain carries TRBV18 and TRBJ1-5; 7 bases line up with TRBD1. Germline V gene sequence: CDR1 KGHSH, CDR2 LQKENI. After removal of 0 bases from V and 3 bases from J, the junction contained 5 bases not matched to a gene. This CDR3 is 16 amino acids long. The CDR3 loop reads CASSPPIGTDNQPQHF. The CDR3 DNA reads TGTGCCAGCTCACCACCGATTGGGACAGACAATCAGCCCCAGCATTTT.

The chain combines TRBV7-9 with TRBJ2-6; D is unresolved. CDR3 size: 14 residues. CDR1 is SEHNR, CDR2 FQNEAQ, per germline (reference sequence). The V end was cut by 3 bases, the J end by 0 bases, with 3 bases between. The DNA for the CDR3 is TGTGCCAGCAGCTTGCGCTCTGGGGCCAACGTCCTGACTTTC. It specifies CASSLRSGANVLTF.